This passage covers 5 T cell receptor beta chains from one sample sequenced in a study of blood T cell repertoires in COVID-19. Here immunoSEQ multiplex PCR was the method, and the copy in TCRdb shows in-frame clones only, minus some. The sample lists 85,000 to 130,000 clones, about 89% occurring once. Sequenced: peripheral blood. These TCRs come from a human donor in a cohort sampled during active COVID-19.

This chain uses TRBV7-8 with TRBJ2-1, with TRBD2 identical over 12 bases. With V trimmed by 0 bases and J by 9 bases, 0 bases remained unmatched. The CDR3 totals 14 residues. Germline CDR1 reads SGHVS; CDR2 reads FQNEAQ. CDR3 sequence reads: CASSLAGLAGEQFF. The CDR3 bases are TGTGCCAGCAGCTTAGCGGGACTAGCGGGTGAGCAGTTCTTC.

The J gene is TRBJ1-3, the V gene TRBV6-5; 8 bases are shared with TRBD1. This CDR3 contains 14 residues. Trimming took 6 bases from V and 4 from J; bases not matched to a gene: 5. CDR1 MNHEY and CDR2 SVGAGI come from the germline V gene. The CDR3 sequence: CASRGQVSGNTIYF. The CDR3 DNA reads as TGTGCCAGCAGGGGACAGGTTTCAGGAAACACCATATATTTT.

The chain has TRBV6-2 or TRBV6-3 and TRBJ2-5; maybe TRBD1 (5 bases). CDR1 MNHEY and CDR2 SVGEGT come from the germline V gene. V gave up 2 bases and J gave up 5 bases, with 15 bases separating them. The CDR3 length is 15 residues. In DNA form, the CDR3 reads TGTGCCAGCAGTTACAAGGGGCTGGGGCAGGAGACCCAGTACTTC. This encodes CASSYKGLGQETQYF.

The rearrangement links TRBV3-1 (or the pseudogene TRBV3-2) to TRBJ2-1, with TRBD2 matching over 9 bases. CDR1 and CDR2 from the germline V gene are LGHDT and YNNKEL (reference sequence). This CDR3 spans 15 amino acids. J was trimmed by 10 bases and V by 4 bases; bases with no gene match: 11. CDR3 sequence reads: CASSRPFSGSSEQFF. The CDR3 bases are TGTGCCAGCAGCCGTCCTTTTAGCGGGAGTTCGGAGCAGTTCTTC.

For the CDR3, the DNA is TGTGCCAGCAGTGACTCGGGCGGGGGGCCTACAGATACGCAGTATTTT. Translated, it gives CASSDSGGGPTDTQYF. The chain employs TRBV6-4 and TRBJ2-3; TRBD2 aligns across 8 bases. The germline gives CDR1 MRHNA, CDR2 SNTAGT. V was clipped by 0 bases and J by 3 bases; unmatched bases: 5. This CDR3 has 16 residues.